This is a list of T cell receptor beta chains from one sample in a study of neurological immune-mediated disorders. TCRdb recomputed calls from the 5' RACE reads with MiXCR, one row per CDR3 protein. The data show roughly 60,000 distinct CDR3 sequences, roughly 10% seen once. Sequenced material: PBMCs. The receptors originated from a man between 60 and 70 years old in good health. The CDR3 runs from the conserved cysteine through the conserved F or W. The order of the fields is clone size, V gene, D gene, J gene, CDR3 protein, CDR3 DNA. The D gene is left open where the match is weak. Clone size is shown for a subset of rows, as once, few, many or a class of expanded clone.

abundance: NA
v_gene: TRBV20-1
d_gene: NA
j_gene: TRBJ2-1
CDR3aa: CSATTSGPRIYNEQFF
CDR3nt: TGCAGTGCAACCACCTCCGGGCCCAGAATCTACAATGAGCAGTTCTTC

abundance: many
v_gene: TRBV20-1
d_gene: NA
j_gene: TRBJ2-2
CDR3aa: CSVSPGSNTGELFF
CDR3nt: TGCAGTGTCAGCCCGGGGTCGAACACCGGGGAGCTGTTTTTT

abundance: NA
v_gene: TRBV5-1
d_gene: NA
j_gene: TRBJ1-5
CDR3aa: CARSLEGRGNQPHHF
CDR3nt: TGCGCCAGAAGCTTGGAGGGGAGAGGCAATCAGCCCCATCATTTT

abundance: many
v_gene: TRBV10-3
d_gene: TRBD1
j_gene: TRBJ1-5
CDR3aa: CAISEENRGNQPQHF
CDR3nt: TGTGCCATCAGTGAGGAGAACAGGGGAAATCAGCCCCAGCATTTT

abundance: many
v_gene: TRBV4-3
d_gene: TRBD1
j_gene: TRBJ2-2
CDR3aa: CASSRGQGALTGELFF
CDR3nt: TGCGCCAGCAGCCGAGGACAGGGGGCCTTAACCGGGGAGCTGTTTTTT

abundance: many
v_gene: TRBV7-8
d_gene: NA
j_gene: TRBJ1-1
CDR3aa: CASSKTGNTEAFF
CDR3nt: TGTGCCAGCAGCAAGACAGGGAACACTGAAGCTTTCTTT

abundance: many
v_gene: TRBV5-1
d_gene: NA
j_gene: TRBJ2-5
CDR3aa: CASSFGLGETQYF
CDR3nt: TGCGCCAGCAGCTTCGGTCTGGGGGAGACCCAGTACTTC

abundance: many
v_gene: TRBV20-1
d_gene: NA
j_gene: TRBJ1-4
CDR3aa: CSARSVSGNEKLFF
CDR3nt: TGCAGTGCTAGGAGTGTGTCGGGTAATGAAAAACTGTTTTTT

abundance: many
v_gene: TRBV7-2
d_gene: NA
j_gene: TRBJ2-5
CDR3aa: CASSLGIQETQYF
CDR3nt: TGTGCCAGCAGCCTCGGGATCCAAGAGACCCAGTACTTC

abundance: NA
v_gene: TRBV5-1
d_gene: TRBD1
j_gene: TRBJ1-2
CDR3aa: CASSLADRTGGYTF
CDR3nt: TGCGCCAGCAGCTTGGCGGACCGGACAGGCGGCTACACCTTC

abundance: many
v_gene: TRBV20-1
d_gene: NA
j_gene: TRBJ2-3
CDR3aa: CSAPMRGGTDTQYF
CDR3nt: TGCAGTGCGCCCATGAGGGGGGGCACAGATACGCAGTATTTT

abundance: many
v_gene: TRBV20-1
d_gene: NA
j_gene: TRBJ1-4
CDR3aa: CSARDRNSEKLFF
CDR3nt: TGCAGTGCTAGAGACCGGAACAGTGAAAAACTGTTTTTT

abundance: NA
v_gene: TRBV20-1
d_gene: NA
j_gene: TRBJ2-1
CDR3aa: CSARVRANEHFF
CDR3nt: TGCAGTGCTAGGGTTAGAGCCAATGAGCACTTCTTC

abundance: many
v_gene: TRBV6-2/TRBV6-3
d_gene: TRBD1
j_gene: TRBJ2-7
CDR3aa: CASSYSPGTGVYEQYF
CDR3nt: TGTGCCAGCAGTTACTCCCCCGGGACAGGAGTCTACGAGCAGTACTTC

abundance: medium-sized
v_gene: TRBV20-1
d_gene: NA
j_gene: TRBJ2-5
CDR3aa: CSASRTSAAETQYF
CDR3nt: TGCAGTGCTTCCAGGACTTCGGCCGCAGAGACCCAGTACTTC

abundance: many
v_gene: TRBV5-1
d_gene: TRBD1
j_gene: TRBJ2-7
CDR3aa: CASSWDRQGTYEQYF
CDR3nt: TGCGCCAGCAGCTGGGACAGACAGGGTACCTACGAGCAGTACTTC

abundance: NA
v_gene: TRBV18
d_gene: NA
j_gene: TRBJ2-6
CDR3aa: CASSPSYSGANVLTF
CDR3nt: TGTGCCAGCTCACCGAGCTACTCTGGGGCCAACGTCCTGACTTTC

abundance: many
v_gene: TRBV9
d_gene: NA
j_gene: TRBJ2-1
CDR3aa: CASSVAIGAYNEQFF
CDR3nt: TGTGCCAGCAGCGTAGCCATAGGGGCCTACAATGAGCAGTTCTTC

abundance: few
v_gene: TRBV6-6
d_gene: NA
j_gene: TRBJ2-4
CDR3aa: CASTSGWGINIQYF
CDR3nt: TGTGCCAGCACCTCGGGGTGGGGGATAAACATTCAGTACTTC

abundance: many
v_gene: TRBV4-1
d_gene: TRBD1
j_gene: TRBJ1-6
CDR3aa: CASSPVWDSYNSPLHF
CDR3nt: TGCGCCAGCAGCCCTGTGTGGGACAGCTATAATTCACCCCTCCACTTT

abundance: many
v_gene: TRBV7-2
d_gene: NA
j_gene: TRBJ2-2
CDR3aa: CASSLWVATGELFF
CDR3nt: TGTGCCAGCAGCTTATGGGTAGCCACCGGGGAGCTGTTTTTT

abundance: many
v_gene: TRBV7-9
d_gene: NA
j_gene: TRBJ2-7
CDR3aa: CASSSWTAYEQYF
CDR3nt: TGTGCCAGCAGCTCATGGACAGCCTACGAGCAGTACTTC

abundance: NA
v_gene: TRBV7-9
d_gene: TRBD1
j_gene: TRBJ1-5
CDR3aa: CASSFGTGWKGGYSNQPQHF
CDR3nt: TGTGCCAGCAGCTTTGGGACAGGGTGGAAAGGGGGTTATAGCAATCAGCCCCAGCATTTT

abundance: many
v_gene: TRBV5-1
d_gene: TRBD1
j_gene: TRBJ2-5
CDR3aa: CASSSGTGMEETQYF
CDR3nt: TGCGCCAGCAGTTCCGGGACAGGGATGGAAGAGACCCAGTACTTC

abundance: many
v_gene: TRBV7-2
d_gene: NA
j_gene: TRBJ2-2
CDR3aa: CASSLVAGARTGELFF
CDR3nt: TGTGCCAGCAGCTTAGTTGCGGGGGCGCGCACCGGGGAGCTGTTTTTT

abundance: many
v_gene: TRBV5-1
d_gene: TRBD1
j_gene: TRBJ2-2
CDR3aa: CASSLPRDRANTGELFF
CDR3nt: TGCGCCAGCAGCTTACCCCGAGACAGGGCGAACACCGGGGAGCTGTTTTTT

abundance: many
v_gene: TRBV27
d_gene: TRBD1
j_gene: TRBJ1-6
CDR3aa: CASMRTGNSPLHF
CDR3nt: TGTGCCAGCATGAGGACAGGGAATTCACCCCTCCACTTT

abundance: many
v_gene: TRBV6-6
d_gene: TRBD1
j_gene: TRBJ2-2
CDR3aa: CASDLGTGNTGELFF
CDR3nt: TGTGCCAGCGATCTAGGGACAGGAAACACCGGGGAGCTGTTTTTT

abundance: NA
v_gene: TRBV7-9
d_gene: NA
j_gene: TRBJ2-7
CDR3aa: CASSGDSQYF
CDR3nt: TGTGCCAGCAGCGGGGACTCACAGTACTTC

abundance: many
v_gene: TRBV7-2
d_gene: TRBD1
j_gene: TRBJ1-2
CDR3aa: CASSLGQGEYGYTF
CDR3nt: TGTGCCAGCAGCTTAGGGCAGGGGGAATATGGCTACACCTTC

abundance: once
v_gene: TRBV19
d_gene: NA
j_gene: TRBJ1-4
CDR3aa: CASSIGEKLFF
CDR3nt: TGTGCCAGTAGTATCGGCGAAAAACTGTTTTTT

abundance: many
v_gene: TRBV14
d_gene: NA
j_gene: TRBJ2-7
CDR3aa: CASSQGVYLEQYF
CDR3nt: TGTGCCAGCAGCCAAGGAGTTTACCTGGAGCAGTACTTC

abundance: many
v_gene: TRBV25-1
d_gene: NA
j_gene: TRBJ1-1
CDR3aa: CASSDQGRGDTEAFF
CDR3nt: TGTGCCAGCAGTGACCAAGGGAGAGGTGACACTGAAGCTTTCTTT

abundance: many
v_gene: TRBV20-1
d_gene: TRBD1
j_gene: TRBJ2-7
CDR3aa: CSATLHGTGGRYEQYF
CDR3nt: TGCAGTGCTACGCTCCACGGGACAGGGGGTAGGTACGAGCAGTACTTC

abundance: many
v_gene: TRBV9
d_gene: NA
j_gene: TRBJ1-5
CDR3aa: CASSAGLSYQPQHF
CDR3nt: TGTGCCAGCAGCGCAGGGTTAAGCTATCAGCCCCAGCATTTT

abundance: many
v_gene: TRBV20-1
d_gene: NA
j_gene: TRBJ2-3
CDR3aa: CSARDHTDTQYF
CDR3nt: TGCAGTGCTAGAGACCACACAGATACGCAGTATTTT

abundance: many
v_gene: TRBV7-2
d_gene: NA
j_gene: TRBJ1-2
CDR3aa: CASSPRGGGRGYTF
CDR3nt: TGTGCCAGCAGCCCCCGGGGAGGAGGGAGGGGCTACACCTTC